A selection of T cell receptor beta chains follows, all from one sample in a study of control samples from healthy donors and cancer patients. The protocol was immunoSEQ multiplex PCR, while the TCRdb copy is restricted to in-frame clones and leaves out a portion. The sample yields under 85,000 clones, approximately 84% seen once. The sequenced sample was PBMCs. The receptors here all came from a woman aged 45-59 years with lung cancer. The CDR3 runs from the conserved cysteine through the conserved F or W. A D gene is named only where the DNA matches it firmly. Rows may omit the clone size; those that give it use once, few, many or a size class.

size	D	V	J	DNA	CDR3
NA	TRBD1	TRBV9	TRBJ2-3	TGTGCCAGCAGCGAGACAGGGGAGAGGGGTAGTACGCAGTATTTT	CASSETGERGSTQYF
NA	NA	TRBV13	TRBJ2-5	TGTGCCAGCAGCTTAGAACAGGGAGGAGAGACCCAGTACTTC	CASSLEQGGETQYF
NA	NA	TRBV9	TRBJ1-1	TGTGCCAGCAGCGGCGGTATCGCAGGGAATAATGCTGAAGCTTTCTTT	CASSGGIAGNNAEAFF
NA	NA	TRBV7-2	TRBJ2-7	TGTGCCAGCAGCTTAGAGGCGCGGGGACAGTACTTC	CASSLEARGQYF
NA	NA	TRBV30	TRBJ2-7	TGTGCCTGGAGTACCCCCGGGGGGACAGGATACTACGAGCAGTACTTC	CAWSTPGGTGYYEQYF
NA	NA	TRBV18	TRBJ2-6	TGTGCCAGCTCACCACCCGGAGGGGGGCCTGGGGCCAACGTCCTGACTTTC	CASSPPGGGPGANVLTF
NA	TRBD1	TRBV18	TRBJ1-4	TGTGCCAGCTCATTGGACAGGGACGAAAAACTGTTTTTT	CASSLDRDEKLFF
once	NA	TRBV28	TRBJ1-1	TGTGCCAGCAGCTCGGCGGCGATGAACACTGAAGCTTTCTTT	CASSSAAMNTEAFF
few	NA	TRBV18	TRBJ1-1	TGTGCCAGCTCACCAGGGGTGCGAACTGAAGCTTTCTTT	CASSPGVRTEAFF
NA	NA	TRBV7-9	TRBJ1-1	TGTGCCAGCAGCTTAGCGCGGCAAAGAGGGACTGAAGCTTTCTTT	CASSLARQRGTEAFF
NA	NA	TRBV28	TRBJ1-5	TGTGCCAGCAGTCCCTTGAACAATCAGCCCCAGCATTTT	CASSPLNNQPQHF
NA	TRBD1	TRBV28	TRBJ1-2	TGTGCCAGCAGGTCATTCGGACAGGGGATATCGAGCTATGGCTACACCTTC	CASRSFGQGISSYGYTF
NA	NA	TRBV5-1	TRBJ2-5	TGCGCCAGCAGCGAAGACGGACCGTACCAAGAGACCCAGTACTTC	CASSEDGPYQETQYF
NA	TRBD1	TRBV7-9	TRBJ2-7	TGTGCCAGCAGCTTAGTCGGAGGGGACAGGTACGAGCAGTACTTC	CASSLVGGDRYEQYF
NA	NA	TRBV9	TRBJ1-2	TGTGCCAGCAGCGTAAGGGACGGCACCTATGGCTACACCTTC	CASSVRDGTYGYTF
NA	NA	TRBV2	TRBJ2-5	TGTGCCAGCAGTGAAGTCAGGGGGGCTGAAGAGACCCAGTACTTC	CASSEVRGAEETQYF
NA	TRBD1	TRBV24-1	TRBJ1-2	TGTGCCACCTCAACAGGGGGCGATAACTATGGCTACACCTTC	CATSTGGDNYGYTF
NA	NA	TRBV9	TRBJ2-3	TGTGCCAGCAGCGTAGGAGTACAGGCCTTCGGAGATACGCAGTATTTT	CASSVGVQAFGDTQYF